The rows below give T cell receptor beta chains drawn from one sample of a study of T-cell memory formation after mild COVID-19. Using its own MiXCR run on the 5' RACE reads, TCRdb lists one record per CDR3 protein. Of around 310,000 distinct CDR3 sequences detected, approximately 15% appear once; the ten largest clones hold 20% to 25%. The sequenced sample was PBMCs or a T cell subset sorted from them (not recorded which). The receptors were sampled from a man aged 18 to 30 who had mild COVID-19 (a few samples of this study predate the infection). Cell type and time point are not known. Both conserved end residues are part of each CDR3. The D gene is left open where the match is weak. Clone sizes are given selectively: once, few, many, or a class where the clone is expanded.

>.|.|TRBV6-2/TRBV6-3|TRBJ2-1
CASSYGFNEQFF
TGTGCCAGCAGTTACGGCTTCAATGAGCAGTTCTTC
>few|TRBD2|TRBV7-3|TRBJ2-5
CASSLTAGLGETQYF
TGTGCCAGCAGCTTAACCGCGGGACTAGGGGAGACCCAGTACTTC
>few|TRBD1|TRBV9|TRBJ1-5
CASSVEGAGTQHF
TGTGCCAGCAGCGTAGAGGGGGCTGGGACCCAGCATTTT
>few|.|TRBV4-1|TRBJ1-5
CASSQGDETSFGDYQPQHF
TGCGCCAGCAGCCAAGGAGATGAGACATCGTTTGGAGATTATCAGCCCCAGCATTTT
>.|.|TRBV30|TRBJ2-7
CAWSGPLEQYF
TGTGCCTGGAGTGGACCCCTCGAGCAGTACTTC
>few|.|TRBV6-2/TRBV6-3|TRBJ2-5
CASSRPATQYF
TGTGCCAGCAGCCGCCCCGCGACCCAGTACTTC
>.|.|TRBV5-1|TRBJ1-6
CASRREDRNNSPLHF
TGCGCCAGCAGGCGAGAGGACAGAAACAATTCACCCCTCCACTTT
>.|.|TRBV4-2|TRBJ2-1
CASSQGWSQRNEQFF
TGTGCCAGCAGCCAAGGTTGGTCTCAAAGGAATGAGCAGTTCTTC
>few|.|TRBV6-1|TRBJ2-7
CASSLRAHEQYF
TGTGCCAGCAGCTTAAGGGCCCACGAGCAGTACTTC
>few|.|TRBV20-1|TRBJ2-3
CSARDQGGLSGDTQYF
TGCAGTGCTAGAGATCAGGGGGGTTTGTCGGGCGATACGCAGTATTTT
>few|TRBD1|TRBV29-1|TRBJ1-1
CSVLPQGGITEAFF
TGCAGCGTTTTGCCCCAGGGGGGAATAACTGAAGCTTTCTTT